This is a list of T cell receptor beta chains from one sample in a study of blood T cell repertoires in COVID-19. The assay was immunoSEQ multiplex PCR, and TCRdb's table has in-frame clones only and misses some. The table lists some 240,000 clones, 87% of them singletons. Sequenced: peripheral blood. The receptors were sampled from a man between 60 and 75 years old who had recovered from COVID-19. Both conserved end residues are part of each CDR3. The D gene is left open where the match is weak. Size is omitted from some rows. Given values are once, few, many or a class for expanded clones.

NA TRBJ2-5 TRBV11-2 TRBD2 16 CASSLDRGGGQETQYF TGTGCCAGCAGCTTAGATCGGGGGGGCGGGCAAGAGACCCAGTACTTC
NA TRBJ1-6 TRBV5-6 TRBD1 14 CASRGPGQGPPLHF TGTGCCAGCAGGGGACCGGGACAGGGGCCACCCCTCCACTTT
NA TRBJ2-1 TRBV7-8 TRBD2 16 CASSLAPGRVGNEQFF TGTGCCAGCAGCTTAGCCCCTGGGAGGGTTGGGAATGAGCAGTTCTTC
many TRBJ1-1 TRBV5-1 NA 14 CASSPYGGNTEAFF TGCGCCAGCAGCCCCTACGGAGGAAACACTGAAGCTTTCTTT
NA TRBJ2-2 TRBV3-1/TRBV3-2 TRBD2 17 CASSQVFAGGVTGELFF TGTGCCAGCAGCCAAGTCTTTGCGGGGGGGGTCACCGGGGAGCTGTTTTTT
NA TRBJ1-1 TRBV5-5 NA 13 CASSLFYGTEAFF TGTGCCAGCAGCTTGTTCTATGGTACTGAAGCTTTCTTT
many TRBJ2-3 TRBV7-6 NA 12 CASSQASDTQYF TGTGCCAGCAGCCAAGCTTCGGATACGCAGTATTTT
NA TRBJ1-5 TRBV24-1 TRBD1 14 CATSDQGARQPQHF TGTGCCACCAGTGATCAGGGGGCTAGGCAGCCCCAGCATTTT
NA TRBJ2-1 TRBV19 TRBD1 15 CASSRPGGIRNEQFF TGTGCCAGTAGTAGACCAGGGGGAATTCGGAATGAGCAGTTCTTC
few TRBJ2-4 TRBV19 NA 14 CASSPAGTKNIQYF TGTGCCAGTAGTCCGGCAGGGACCAAAAACATTCAGTACTTC
NA TRBJ2-7 TRBV30 NA 13 CAWSPPGFYEQYF TGTGCCTGGAGTCCGCCGGGTTTCTACGAGCAGTACTTC
NA TRBJ2-3 TRBV27 TRBD2 18 CASSARWTSGGGTDTQYF TGTGCCAGCAGTGCCCGTTGGACTAGCGGGGGGGGCACAGATACGCAGTATTTT
NA TRBJ1-1 TRBV29-1 NA 15 CSVATSTGWNTEAFF TGCAGCGTCGCCACTTCAACAGGGTGGAACACTGAAGCTTTCTTT
NA TRBJ1-1 TRBV6-1 NA 12 CASSSIQGEAFF TGTGCCAGCAGTTCAATCCAGGGGGAAGCTTTCTTT
NA TRBJ1-5 TRBV4-1 NA 15 CASSQVTGTRQPQHF TGCGCCAGCAGCCAAGTTACAGGGACAAGGCAGCCCCAGCATTTT